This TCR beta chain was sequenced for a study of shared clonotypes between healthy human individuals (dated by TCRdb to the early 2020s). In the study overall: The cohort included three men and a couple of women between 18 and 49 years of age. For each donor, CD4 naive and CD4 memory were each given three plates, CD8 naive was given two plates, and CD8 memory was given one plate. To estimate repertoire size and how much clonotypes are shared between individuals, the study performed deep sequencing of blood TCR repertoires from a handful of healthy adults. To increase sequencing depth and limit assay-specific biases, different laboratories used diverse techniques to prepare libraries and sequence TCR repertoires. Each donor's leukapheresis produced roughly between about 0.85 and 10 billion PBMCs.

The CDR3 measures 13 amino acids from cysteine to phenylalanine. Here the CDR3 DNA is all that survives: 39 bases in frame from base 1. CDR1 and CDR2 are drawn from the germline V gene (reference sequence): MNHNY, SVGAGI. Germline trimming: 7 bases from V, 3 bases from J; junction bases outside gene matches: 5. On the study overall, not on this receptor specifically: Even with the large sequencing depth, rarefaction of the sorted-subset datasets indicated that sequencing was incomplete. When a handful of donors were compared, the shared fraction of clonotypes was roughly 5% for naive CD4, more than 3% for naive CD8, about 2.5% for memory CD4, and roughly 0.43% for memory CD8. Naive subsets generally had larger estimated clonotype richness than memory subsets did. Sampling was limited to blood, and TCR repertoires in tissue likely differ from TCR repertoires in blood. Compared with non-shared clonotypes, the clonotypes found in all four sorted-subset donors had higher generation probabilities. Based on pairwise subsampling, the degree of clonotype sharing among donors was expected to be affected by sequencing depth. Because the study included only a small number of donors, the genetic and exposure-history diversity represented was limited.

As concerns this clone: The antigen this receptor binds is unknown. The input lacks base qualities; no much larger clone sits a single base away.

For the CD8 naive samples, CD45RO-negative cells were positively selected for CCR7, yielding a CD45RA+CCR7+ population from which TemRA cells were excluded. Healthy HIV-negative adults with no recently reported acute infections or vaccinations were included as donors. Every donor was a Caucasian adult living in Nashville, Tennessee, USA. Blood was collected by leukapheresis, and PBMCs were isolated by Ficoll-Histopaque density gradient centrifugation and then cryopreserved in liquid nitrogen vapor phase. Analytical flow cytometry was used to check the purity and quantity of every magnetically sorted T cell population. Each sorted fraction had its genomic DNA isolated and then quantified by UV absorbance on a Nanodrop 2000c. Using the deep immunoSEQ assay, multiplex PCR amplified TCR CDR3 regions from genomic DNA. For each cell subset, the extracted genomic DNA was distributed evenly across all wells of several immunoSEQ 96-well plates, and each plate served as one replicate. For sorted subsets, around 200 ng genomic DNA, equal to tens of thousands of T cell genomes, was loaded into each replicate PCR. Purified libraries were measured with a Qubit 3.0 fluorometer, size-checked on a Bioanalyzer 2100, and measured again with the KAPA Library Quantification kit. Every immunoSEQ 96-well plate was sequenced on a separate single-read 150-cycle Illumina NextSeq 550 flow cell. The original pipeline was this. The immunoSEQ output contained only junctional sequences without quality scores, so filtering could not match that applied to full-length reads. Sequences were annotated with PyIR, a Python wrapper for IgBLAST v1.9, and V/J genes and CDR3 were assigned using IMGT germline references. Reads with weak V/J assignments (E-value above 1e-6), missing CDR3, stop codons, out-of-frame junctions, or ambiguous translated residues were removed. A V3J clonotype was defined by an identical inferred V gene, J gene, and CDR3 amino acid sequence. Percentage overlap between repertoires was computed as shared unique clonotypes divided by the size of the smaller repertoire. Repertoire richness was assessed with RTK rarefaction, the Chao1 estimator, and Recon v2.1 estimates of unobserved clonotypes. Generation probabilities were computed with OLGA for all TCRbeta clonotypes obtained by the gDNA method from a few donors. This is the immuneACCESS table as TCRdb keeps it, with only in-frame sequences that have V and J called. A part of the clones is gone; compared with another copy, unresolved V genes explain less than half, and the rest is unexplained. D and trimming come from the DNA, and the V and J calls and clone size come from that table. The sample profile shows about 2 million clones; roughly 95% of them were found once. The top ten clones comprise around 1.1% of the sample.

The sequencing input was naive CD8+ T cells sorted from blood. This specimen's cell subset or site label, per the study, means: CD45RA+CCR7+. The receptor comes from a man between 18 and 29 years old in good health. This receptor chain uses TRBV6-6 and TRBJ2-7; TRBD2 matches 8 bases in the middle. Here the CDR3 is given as CASNPGLVYEQYF. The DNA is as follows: TGTGCCAGCAACCCGGGACTAGTCTACGAGCAGTACTTC.